This T cell receptor (beta chain) was recorded in a study of blood T cell repertoires in COVID-19. Whole-study context: Both acute and convalescent COVID-19 samples were obtained from the United States, Italy and Spain. T cells, B-cell-depleted T cells, or PBMCs provided the cDNA or gDNA that served as material.

In the source study's methods: Reference gene primer amplification gave nucleated cell count estimates. Clones were sequenced by immunoSEQ multiplex PCR, and TCRdb holds only the in-frame ones, with some missing. V and J calls and clone size come straight from that table; D and trimming were deduced from the DNA. The table includes 140,000 to 150,000 clones, around 84% detected once. Material for sequencing was peripheral blood. The sequence came from a woman between 50 and 59 years old with acute or convalescent COVID-19.

CDR3 nucleotides: TGTGCCAGCTCGCCGGGAACCTACGAGCAGTACTTC. It encodes CASSPGTYEQYF. V gene TRBV18 combines with J gene TRBJ2-7; TRBD2 is a possible D gene (5 bases). Germline V gene sequence: CDR1 KGHSH, CDR2 LQKENI. V was trimmed by 6 bases and J by 2 bases, leaving 8 bases between them. The CDR3 contains 12 residues.